These T cell receptor beta chains were read from a single sample in a study of cytomegalovirus exposure and HLA in healthy donors. This table comes from immunoSEQ multiplex PCR, and its TCRdb copy is limited to in-frame clones, with some not included. The sample includes around 93,000 clones, 80% to 90% seen only once; the top ten take around 3.2%. Sequenced sample: PBMCs. These receptors all stem from a young man in good health and CMV-seropositive. Both conserved end residues are part of each CDR3. D genes are given only for firm matches. The listing skips clone size in some rows; elsewhere it reads once, few, many or a size class.

d_call clone_size j_call v_call cdr3_aa cdr3_nt
- - TRBJ2-3 TRBV14 CASSPRGRGVNTDTQYF TGTGCCAGCAGCCCGCGGGGCAGGGGGGTTAACACAGATACGCAGTATTTT
- few TRBJ1-2 TRBV7-9 CASSSLTENYGYTF TGTGCCAGCAGCTCCCTTACAGAGAACTATGGCTACACCTTC
TRBD1 - TRBJ1-1 TRBV7-6 CASSLVPGQGRHTEAFF TGTGCCAGCAGCTTAGTCCCGGGACAGGGACGGCACACTGAAGCTTTCTTT
- once TRBJ2-3 TRBV2 CASRDSSTDTQYF TGTGCCAGCAGGGACAGCAGCACAGATACGCAGTATTTT
TRBD1 - TRBJ2-2 TRBV10-3 CAISRQGFSGELFF TGTGCCATCAGCCGACAGGGTTTCTCCGGGGAGCTGTTTTTT
- - TRBJ1-4 TRBV5-1 CASSLERGKEKLFF TGCGCCAGCAGCTTGGAAAGGGGAAAGGAAAAACTGTTTTTT
TRBD2 - TRBJ2-1 TRBV30 CACFKPGLVVIF TGTGCCTGTTTCAAACCGGGACTAGTGGTTATCTTC
TRBD1 - TRBJ2-3 TRBV19 CASSVGQGHTDTQYF TGTGCCAGTAGTGTCGGACAGGGACACACAGATACGCAGTATTTT
- once TRBJ2-3 TRBV6-6 CASSYLQGGWTDTQYF TGTGCCAGCAGTTATCTCCAGGGGGGATGGACAGATACGCAGTATTTT
- - TRBJ1-2 TRBV28 CASASSYGYTF TGTGCCAGCGCCTCGAGCTATGGCTACACCTTC
- few TRBJ2-3 TRBV13 CASSGGVLDTDTQYF TGTGCCAGCAGCGGGGGCGTTCTCGACACAGATACGCAGTATTTT
- - TRBJ2-5 TRBV15 CATSRDLGGAGQETQYF TGTGCCACCAGCAGAGATCTCGGCGGGGCAGGACAAGAGACCCAGTACTTC
TRBD1 few TRBJ2-7 TRBV5-6 CASSYDRGFLPEQYF TGTGCCAGCAGCTACGACAGGGGCTTTTTGCCAGAGCAGTACTTC
TRBD1 - TRBJ1-3 TRBV19 CASSRDSSGNTIYF TGTGCCAGTTCACGGGACAGCTCTGGAAACACCATATATTTT
- - TRBJ2-7 TRBV7-6 CASSLAQRYEQYF TGTGCCAGCAGCTTAGCGCAGCGCTACGAGCAGTACTTC
TRBD2 - TRBJ2-5 TRBV4-3 CASSQDPSGGTKETQYF TGCGCCAGCAGCCAAGATCCCTCGGGAGGCACCAAAGAGACCCAGTACTTC
- - TRBJ1-6 TRBV2 CASSVGESPLHF TGTGCCAGCAGTGTAGGGGAATCACCCCTCCACTTT
- - TRBJ2-7 TRBV19 CASSIVGSYEQYF TGTGCCAGTAGTATAGTCGGTTCCTACGAGCAGTACTTC
TRBD1 - TRBJ1-5 TRBV27 CASSPLPGGADQPQHF TGTGCCAGCAGTCCCCTCCCAGGGGGCGCAGATCAGCCCCAGCATTTT
- - TRBJ2-2 TRBV6-6 CASSSSVGGELFF TGTGCCAGCAGTTCGAGCGTAGGCGGGGAGCTGTTTTTT
- - TRBJ2-3 TRBV6-4 CASSDYRTDTQYF TGTGCCAGCAGTGACTACCGGACAGATACGCAGTATTTT
TRBD1 once TRBJ1-1 TRBV19 CASSRQGATEAFF TGTGCCAGTAGTAGACAGGGGGCGACTGAAGCTTTCTTT
- - TRBJ1-2 TRBV27 CASSRAGPPNYGYTF TGTGCCAGCAGTCGAGCAGGGCCTCCTAACTATGGCTACACCTTC
- once TRBJ1-2 TRBV6-5 CASSYSPGRYGYTF TGTGCCAGCAGTTACTCGCCAGGGCGCTATGGCTACACCTTC
- - TRBJ1-5 TRBV5-1 CASSPAGGAGQPQHF TGCGCCAGCAGCCCAGCGGGGGGGGCAGGTCAGCCCCAGCATTTT
TRBD1 - TRBJ2-7 TRBV11-2 CASRPLKGTGGEQYF TGTGCCAGCAGACCCTTAAAGGGGACAGGGGGCGAGCAGTACTTC
TRBD1 - TRBJ2-1 TRBV14 CASSGAQGAVQSNEQFF TGTGCCAGCAGTGGGGCGCAGGGGGCGGTTCAAAGCAATGAGCAGTTCTTC
TRBD1 - TRBJ1-5 TRBV7-2 CASSLIQGGNQPQHF TGTGCCAGCAGCTTAATCCAGGGGGGCAATCAGCCCCAGCATTTT
- - TRBJ1-1 TRBV5-6 CASSPTRAANTEAFF TGTGCCAGCAGCCCGACCAGGGCCGCGAACACTGAAGCTTTCTTT
TRBD1 - TRBJ1-1 TRBV5-4 CASSRGQPNTEAFF TGTGCCAGCAGCAGGGGACAGCCAAACACTGAAGCTTTCTTT
TRBD1 - TRBJ2-2 TRBV5-1 CASSWRQGRTINTGELFF TGCGCCAGCAGCTGGAGACAGGGGCGGACCATTAACACCGGGGAGCTGTTTTTT
TRBD1 - TRBJ2-1 TRBV5-4 CASSPTQGAVENEQFF TGTGCCAGCAGTCCCACACAGGGGGCGGTGGAGAATGAGCAGTTCTTC
- - TRBJ1-1 TRBV4-2 CASSHPGGTEAFF TGTGCCAGCAGCCATCCCGGGGGCACTGAAGCTTTCTTT
- once TRBJ2-1 TRBV29-1 CSVYTPGHRNEQFF TGCAGCGTTTATACGCCGGGACACAGAAATGAGCAGTTCTTC
- few TRBJ1-5 TRBV5-6 CASSLTRELNQPQHF TGTGCCAGCAGCTTGACCAGGGAATTGAATCAGCCCCAGCATTTT
TRBD2 once TRBJ2-7 TRBV27 CASSLSWTSDEQYF TGTGCCAGCAGTTTATCCTGGACTAGCGACGAGCAGTACTTC
- - TRBJ2-7 TRBV21-1 CARGCAIAGAGRREQYF TGTGCCAGGGGTTGCGCGATAGCGGGAGCCGGGAGGCGCGAGCAGTACTTC
- - TRBJ2-6 TRBV5-6 CASSLPLSGANVLTF TGTGCCAGCAGCCTCCCTCTCTCTGGGGCCAACGTCCTGACTTTC
- few TRBJ1-1 TRBV14 CASSQDPAGLAEAFF TGTGCCAGCAGCCAAGATCCGGCAGGGCTTGCTGAAGCTTTCTTT
- - TRBJ2-5 TRBV15 CATSRDWPGPYQETQYF TGTGCCACCAGCAGAGATTGGCCGGGTCCCTACCAAGAGACCCAGTACTTC
- - TRBJ2-7 TRBV28 CASSLKRGEQYF TGTGCCAGCAGTTTAAAGAGAGGCGAGCAGTACTTC
- - TRBJ1-3 TRBV4-2 CASSQGTDGNTIYF TGTGCCAGCAGCCAAGGCACAGATGGAAACACCATATATTTT
TRBD1 - TRBJ1-2 TRBV2 CASSPTGAGYTF TGTGCCAGCAGCCCGACAGGGGCTGGCTACACCTTC
- - TRBJ1-1 TRBV12-5 CASGPRGGGSSTEAFF TGTGCTAGTGGTCCCCGGGGGGGCGGGTCAAGTACTGAAGCTTTCTTT
- - TRBJ2-3 TRBV7-2 CASSLEASDTQYF TGTGCCAGCAGCTTAGAAGCATCAGATACGCAGTATTTT
- - TRBJ1-1 TRBV5-1 CASSLGWSTNTEAFF TGCGCCAGCAGCTTGGGATGGAGTACGAACACTGAAGCTTTCTTT
TRBD1 - TRBJ1-2 TRBV9 CASSVIGTGDHGYTF TGTGCCAGCAGTGTGATCGGGACAGGGGATCATGGCTACACCTTC
- - TRBJ2-2 TRBV9 CASSPPQGHTGELFF TGTGCCAGCAGCCCCCCCCAGGGGCATACCGGGGAGCTGTTTTTT
- - TRBJ1-1 TRBV7-2 CASSLGPYGNTEAFF TGTGCCAGCAGCTTAGGTCCGTACGGGAACACTGAAGCTTTCTTT
TRBD2 - TRBJ2-1 TRBV18 CASSPTSGASNEQFF TGTGCCAGCTCACCGACTAGCGGGGCCTCTAATGAGCAGTTCTTC
- few TRBJ1-1 TRBV7-6 CASSPQMNGEAFF TGTGCCAGCAGCCCTCAAATGAACGGTGAAGCTTTCTTT
- once TRBJ2-5 TRBV4-3 CASSQDISLTETQYF TGCGCCAGCAGCCAAGATATCTCACTTACGGAGACCCAGTACTTC
- - TRBJ2-7 TRBV6-1 CASSEEPTGDFVYEQYF TGTGCCAGCAGTGAAGAACCAACAGGGGACTTCGTATACGAGCAGTACTTC
TRBD1 - TRBJ1-5 TRBV12-5 CASGFGQGRNQPQHF TGTGCTAGTGGTTTCGGACAGGGACGGAATCAGCCCCAGCATTTT
- - TRBJ2-7 TRBV28 CASTRDSYQEQYF TGTGCCAGCACTCGGGACTCATATCAGGAGCAGTACTTC